Presented here are 22 T cell receptor beta chains from one specimen sequenced in a study of PD-1 blockade in classical Hodgkin lymphoma. Only in-frame clones appear in the TCRdb table, and some are missing; sequencing was by immunoSEQ multiplex PCR. Of tens of thousands of clones in the sample, around 89% were seen once. Patients all relapsed after autologous stem cell transplantation, and there was variation in brentuximab vedotin exposure. The specimen comprised peripheral blood mononuclear cells (PBMCs), sampled before the second cycle of nivolumab. Every receptor here comes from a human donor with classical Hodgkin lymphoma.

The V and J genes are TRBV7-9 and TRBJ1-1; 9 bases match TRBD1. This CDR3 region has 13 residues. The V gene end was trimmed by 1 base and the J gene end by 10 bases; junction bases not matched to a gene: 4. CDR1 is SEHNR, CDR2 FQNEAQ, per germline (reference sequence). CDR3 sequence reads: CASSLGDRAGAFF. In DNA form, the CDR3 reads TGTGCCAGCAGCTTAGGGGACAGGGCAGGAGCTTTCTTT.

The V gene is TRBV7-8, the J gene TRBJ1-1; D unclear. The germline CDR1 and CDR2 sequences are SGHVS and FQNEAQ. Trimming stripped 4 bases from V and 6 bases from J, with 18 bases between. The CDR3 has 15 residues. The CDR3 region has the DNA TGTGCCAGCAGCTCTCCTTATATAGCCAGCTCTGAAGCTTTCTTT. Translating gives CASSSPYIASSEAFF.

The chain couples TRBV5-4 to TRBJ2-7; D remains ambiguous. The CDR3 runs 16 residues. Between the trimmed V and J ends, which lost 2 bases and 2 bases, there was a span of 17 bases. CDR1 is SGHNT, CDR2 YYREEE, per germline (reference sequence). The DNA for the CDR3 is TGTGCCAGCAGCTTATCCTTCTCGACACAGACCTACGAGCAGTACTTC. Translating gives CASSLSFSTQTYEQYF.

The rearrangement joins TRBV28 to TRBJ1-1; maybe TRBD1 (5 bases). The CDR3 length is 15 residues. CDR1 is MDHEN, CDR2 SYDVKM, per germline. The V end lost 5 bases, the J end lost 3 bases, and 16 bases lay between the germline ends. The chain's CDR3 is CASSQDFRGYTEAFF. In DNA, the CDR3 is TGTGCCAGCAGTCAGGATTTTCGGGGGTACACTGAAGCTTTCTTT.

The gene calls are TRBV5-1 and TRBJ1-1; 9 nucleotides match TRBD1. This CDR3 has 14 residues. Unmatched junction bases numbered 5, after V lost 7 bases and J lost 1 base. Germline lookup yields CDR1 SGHRS and CDR2 YFSETQ. The CDR3 DNA is TGCGCCAGCTCCGGGACAGGGCGGAACACTGAAGCTTTCTTT. It codes for CASSGTGRNTEAFF.

This clone was recorded a few times. The chain combines TRBV30 with TRBJ1-5, with D uncertain. The CDR3 consists of 15 residues. Germline V gene data show CDR1 as GTSNPN and CDR2 as SVGIG (reference sequence). Trimming cost V 0 bases and J 2 bases, with 11 bases left between them. The CDR3 DNA follows: TGTGCCTGGAGTGTACAAGGTCCGGGCAATCAGCCCCAGCATTTT. Its protein is CAWSVQGPGNQPQHF.

The V call is TRBV5-1, the J call TRBJ1-1; D gene unclear. Germline loops: CDR1 SGHRS, CDR2 YFSETQ. Between the trimmed V and J ends, which lost 0 bases and 8 bases, there was a span of 14 bases. The CDR3 runs 14 residues. The CDR3 loop reads CASSLAEQRNEAFF. CDR3 in DNA: TGCGCCAGCAGCTTGGCCGAACAGCGAAACGAAGCTTTCTTT.

The rearrangement joins TRBV9 to TRBJ1-6; a possible D gene is TRBD1 (5 bases). The ends were cut back, 1 base at V and 10 bases at J, with 6 bases in the middle. This CDR3 is 12 amino acids long. Germline CDR1 SGDLS, CDR2 YYNGEE. CDR3 loop: CASSVQGSPLHF. Written as DNA, the CDR3 is TGTGCCAGCAGCGTACAGGGATCACCCCTCCACTTT.

In the case of this clone: Other DNA sequences in this sample translate to the same CDR3. The chain employs TRBV5-1 and TRBJ1-5, with 12 bases that match TRBD1. With V trimmed by 4 bases and J by 7 bases, 3 bases remained unmatched. There are 14 residues in the CDR3. Germline CDR1 reads SGHRS; CDR2 reads YFSETQ. DNA for the CDR3: TGCGCCAGCAGCCCGGGACAGGGGGCGCAGCCCCAGCATTTT. Translation gives CASSPGQGAQPQHF.

The sample holds one count of this clone. The gene calls are TRBV5-1 and TRBJ2-1, with no clear D. CDR3 length: 16 residues. Germline V gives CDR1 SGHRS, CDR2 YFSETQ. V lost 0 bases to trimming and J lost 0 bases, with 10 bases between them. The CDR3 region has the DNA TGCGCCAGCAGCTTGGTGGTGGGGTCCTCCTACAATGAGCAGTTCTTC. This gives the protein CASSLVVGSSYNEQFF. The full variable domain, its missing parts supplied by reference TRBV5-1 and TRBJ2-1, is KAGVTQTPRYLIKTRGQQVTLSCSPISGHRSVSWYQQTPGQGLQFLFEYFSETQRNKGNFPGRFSGRQFSNSRSEMNVSTLELGDSALYLCASSLVVGSSYNEQFFGPGTRLTVL.

The chain combines TRBV7-9 with TRBJ1-1; 8 bases agree with TRBD1. The CDR3 is 13 amino acids. Per germline, CDR1 SEHNR and CDR2 FQNEAQ (reference sequence). V lost 5 bases to trimming and J lost 5 bases; unmatched junction nucleotides: 4. The CDR3, as DNA: TGTGCCAGCAGCCAGACAGGGGTTACTGAAGCTTTCTTT. Translating it yields CASSQTGVTEAFF.

The chain links TRBV11-2 to TRBJ1-1; no definite D call. Trimming cost V 3 bases and J 3 bases, with 8 bases left between them. The CDR3 covers 13 residues. Per germline, CDR1 SGHAT and CDR2 FQNNGV. This CDR3 is CASSFSVYTEAFF. CDR3 DNA sequence: TGTGCCAGCAGCTTTTCTGTGTACACTGAAGCTTTCTTT.

V and J are TRBV6-6 and TRBJ1-2; 7 bases align to TRBD1. The CDR3 extends over 16 amino acids. CDR1 and CDR2 from the germline V gene are MNHNY and SVGAGI (reference sequence). V dropped 4 bases and J dropped 0; count of bases not matched to a gene: 8. CDR3 sequence: CASSSTPGQPNYGYTF. In DNA, the CDR3 is TGTGCCAGCAGTTCAACACCGGGACAGCCTAACTATGGCTACACCTTC.

V and J are TRBV5-1 and TRBJ2-5, with 8 bases identical to TRBD2. V was clipped by 6 bases and J by 5 bases; unmatched bases: 9. Per germline, CDR1 SGHRS and CDR2 YFSETQ. CDR3 length: 14 amino acids. The DNA for the CDR3 is TGCGCCAGCACCCCGAGCGGGGGCGGGGAGACCCAGTACTTC. It codes for CASTPSGGGETQYF.

The chain employs TRBV7-9 and TRBJ1-1, with D maybe TRBD1 (5 bases). This CDR3 contains 15 residues. Germline CDR1 and CDR2: SEHNR and FQNEAQ (reference sequence). Deletions cut 5 bases from V and 4 bases from J, with 17 bases between. CDR3 sequence reads: CASSPRDLSITEAFF. DNA for the CDR3: TGTGCCAGCAGCCCCCGGGACTTGTCTATCACTGAAGCTTTCTTT.

The CDR3 sequence is CASSLVWGTDTQYF. The CDR3 DNA reads as TGCGCCAGCAGCTTGGTATGGGGCACAGATACGCAGTATTTT. The gene calls are TRBV5-1 and TRBJ2-3; D gene uncertain. Germline V gene data show CDR1 as SGHRS and CDR2 as YFSETQ. The CDR3 loop spans 14 amino acids. Trimming left V 0 bases short and J 1 base short, with 6 bases between.

The chain carries TRBV28 and TRBJ1-2, with D possibly matching TRBD1 (5 bases). The germline V gene encodes CDR1 MDHEN and CDR2 SYDVKM. The V and J ends lost 6 bases and 7 bases respectively, with 6 bases between them. The CDR3 extends over 10 amino acids. This CDR3 reads CASRQVGYTF. As DNA, the CDR3 is TGTGCCAGCAGACAGGTTGGCTACACCTTC.

This CDR3 reads CASSLGVGKETQYF. The CDR3 DNA follows: TGCGCCAGCAGCTTGGGAGTGGGGAAAGAGACCCAGTACTTC. The V call is TRBV5-1, the J call TRBJ2-5; D not certain. Germline V lookup: CDR1 SGHRS, CDR2 YFSETQ. V was pared by 0 bases and J by 3 bases, with 9 bases between. The length of the CDR3 is 14 residues.

The J gene is TRBJ2-1, the V gene TRBV28, with D tentatively TRBD1 (6 bases). The CDR3 loop spans 14 amino acids. The germline V and J ends were trimmed by 7 bases and 9 bases, with 19 bases remaining between them. Germline-derived CDR1 and CDR2 are MDHEN and SYDVKM. The CDR3 bases are TGTGCCAGCATAACGGGGACAATACCGCGTGAGCAGTTCTTC. It is translated as CASITGTIPREQFF.

This rearrangement joins TRBV27 to TRBJ2-3; 8 bases align to TRBD1. With V trimmed by 6 bases and J by 2 bases, 10 bases remained unmatched. Germline CDR1 MNHEY, CDR2 SMNVEV (reference sequence). This CDR3 has 16 residues. The CDR3 DNA follows: TGTGCCAGCAGCCCCGACAGGGGCGGACCCACAGATACGCAGTATTTT. It specifies CASSPDRGGPTDTQYF.

This clone was recorded only once. This rearrangement joins TRBV5-1 to TRBJ2-5; D is perhaps TRBD2 (6 bases). Deletions cut 3 bases from V and 7 bases from J, with 13 bases between. This CDR3 region has 13 residues. CDR1 and CDR2 (germline): SGHRS, YFSETQ. The CDR3 DNA reads TGCGCCAGCAGCTCAGGTGGAGGGGTGACCCAGTACTTC. Its translation is CASSSGGGVTQYF.

The CDR3 DNA follows: TGCGCCAGCAGCCGGACTGGGGGGTCCGCAGATACGCAGTATTTT. It specifies CASSRTGGSADTQYF. The gene calls are TRBV5-1 and TRBJ2-3, with D perhaps matching TRBD2 (6 bases). There are 15 residues in the CDR3. Germline V CDR1 and CDR2: SGHRS, YFSETQ. Between the trimmed V and J ends, which lost 4 bases and 4 bases, there was a span of 16 bases.